The 10 T cell receptor beta chains below were found in one sample sequenced in a study of blood T cells in healthy people across ages. A second PCR, run for about 6 to 11 cycles, used a sample-barcoded 5' primer plus a J-beta primer mix. TCRdb re-called the 5' RACE reads with MiXCR, one entry per CDR3 protein. Here the sample spans 700,000 or so distinct CDR3 sequences, over 20% being singletons. Sequencing was carried out using blood. The receptors derive from a man between 65 and 85 years old in good health.

The sample holds a few counts of this clonotype. V and J are TRBV7-7 and TRBJ2-5; D unresolved. The CDR3 contains 13 residues. The V and J ends lost 0 bases and 3 bases respectively, with 5 bases between them. In germline, CDR1 is SSHAT, CDR2 FNYEAQ (reference sequence). The CDR3 is CASSLAPKETQYF. The CDR3 DNA follows: TGTGCCAGCAGCTTAGCGCCAAAAGAGACCCAGTACTTC.

The rearrangement joins TRBV12-3 or TRBV12-4 to TRBJ1-3; D is uncertain. V was pared by 6 bases and J by 4 bases, with 16 bases between. This CDR3 is 15 amino acids long. CDR3 sequence (DNA): TGTGCCAGCAGCTCCCGGACTTCCCACGGAAACACCATATATTTT. It translates to CASSSRTSHGNTIYF.

The chain joins TRBV25-1 to TRBJ2-3; D remains unclear. Trimming cost V 7 bases and J 0 bases, with 5 bases left between them. The germline V gene has CDR1 MGHDK and CDR2 SYGVNS. The CDR3 runs 12 residues. CDR3 nucleotide sequence: TGTGCCAGCATCTCTAGCACAGATACGCAGTATTTT. Its protein is CASISSTDTQYF.

This clonotype was seen a handful of times. The CDR3 reads CASSQEGRLDSGFSYEQYF. DNA for the CDR3: TGTGCCAGCAGCCAAGAAGGTCGGCTAGACTCGGGTTTCTCCTACGAGCAGTACTTC. The J gene is TRBJ2-7, the V gene TRBV4-2, with D unresolved. The V end lost 0 bases, the J end lost 0 bases, and 21 bases lay between the germline ends. CDR1 LGHNA and CDR2 YNFKEQ come from the germline V gene. This CDR3 contains 19 residues.

The gene calls are TRBV28 and TRBJ2-7, with 7 nucleotides matching TRBD2. CDR1 and CDR2 (germline): MDHEN, SYDVKM. The CDR3 length is 14 residues. Trimming took 3 bases from V and 3 from J; bases not matched to a gene: 5. CDR3 nucleotide sequence: TGTGCCAGCAGTTTTTCTCGGGACTACTACGAGCAGTACTTC. Protein product: CASSFSRDYYEQYF.

The CDR3 protein is CASGWPWLFF. The CDR3 region has the DNA TGTGCCAGTGGGTGGCCCTGGTTGTTCTTC. This chain links TRBV14 with TRBJ2-1; the D is unclear. Trimming pared 9 bases from V and 15 bases from J, leaving 15 bases between. This CDR3 is 10 amino acids long. Germline V gene lookup returns CDR1 SGHDN and CDR2 FVKESK. Filled out from reference TRBV14 and TRBJ2-1, the complete variable domain reads EAGVTQFPSHSVIEKGQTVTLRCDPISGHDNLYWYRRVMGKEIKFLLHFVKESKQDESGMPNNRFLAERTGGTYSTLKVQPAELEDSGVYFCASGWPWLFFGPGTRLTVL.

V usage is TRBV7-8 and J usage is TRBJ2-3; D is possibly TRBD2 (6 bases). The length of the CDR3 is 15 residues. The germline CDR1 and CDR2 sequences are SGHVS and FQNEAQ. Trimming left V 4 bases short and J 2 bases short, with 13 bases between. In nucleotides, the CDR3 is TGTGCCAGCAGCTCCCGGACTACCTTCACAGATACGCAGTATTTT. Protein product: CASSSRTTFTDTQYF.

V and J are TRBV6-5 and TRBJ1-2; no clear D gene. Germline V gene sequence: CDR1 MNHEY, CDR2 SVGAGI. The CDR3 is 11 amino acids. Deletions cut 8 bases from V and 7 bases from J, with 11 bases between. CDR3 protein: CASGWGSGYTF. CDR3 DNA sequence: TGTGCCAGCGGATGGGGATCTGGCTACACCTTC.

This rearrangement joins TRBV7-9 to TRBJ2-7, with 10 bases lining up with TRBD1. CDR3 length: 15 residues. Unmatched junction bases numbered 3, after V lost 1 base and J lost 3 bases. The germline CDR1 and CDR2 sequences are SEHNR and FQNEAQ (reference sequence). CDR3 coding DNA: TGTGCCAGCAGCTTAGGACAGGGGGCAATCTACGAGCAGTACTTC. It specifies CASSLGQGAIYEQYF.

This clonotype has a handful of counts. The chain is built from TRBV7-9 and TRBJ1-3; D not certain. The CDR3 consists of 14 residues. Germline CDR1 and CDR2: SEHNR and FQNEAQ (reference sequence). The V end was cut by 5 bases, the J end by 0 bases, with 8 bases between. DNA of the CDR3: TGTGCCAGCAGCCCTACAGCCTCTGGAAACACCATATATTTT. It is translated as CASSPTASGNTIYF.